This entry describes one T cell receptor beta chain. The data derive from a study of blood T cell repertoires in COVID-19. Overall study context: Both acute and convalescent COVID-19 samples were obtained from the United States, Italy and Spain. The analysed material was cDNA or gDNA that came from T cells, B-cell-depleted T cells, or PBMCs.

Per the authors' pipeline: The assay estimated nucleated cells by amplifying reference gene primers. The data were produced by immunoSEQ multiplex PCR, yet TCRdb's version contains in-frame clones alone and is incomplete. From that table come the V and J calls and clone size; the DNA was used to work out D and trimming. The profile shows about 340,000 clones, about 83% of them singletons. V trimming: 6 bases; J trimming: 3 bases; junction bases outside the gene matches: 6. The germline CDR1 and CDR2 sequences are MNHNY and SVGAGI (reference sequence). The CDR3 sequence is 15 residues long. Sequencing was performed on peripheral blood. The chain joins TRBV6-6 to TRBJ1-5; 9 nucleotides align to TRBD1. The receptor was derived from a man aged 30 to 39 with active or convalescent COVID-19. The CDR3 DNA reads TGTGCCAGCAGCTGGACAGGGGACATCAATCAGCCCCAGCATTTT. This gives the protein CASSWTGDINQPQHF.